The rows below give T cell receptor beta chains drawn from one sample of a study of blood T cell repertoires in COVID-19. The protocol was immunoSEQ multiplex PCR, while the TCRdb copy is restricted to in-frame clones and leaves out a portion. Seen here are under 350,000 clones, around 90% observed once, and the top ten hold under 2.5%. Sequencing was performed on peripheral blood. Receptors were obtained from a man aged 50-60 years with acute or convalescent COVID-19. CDR3s leave out the opening cysteine and the closing phenylalanine or tryptophan.

>TRBJ1-2|TRBV7-3
ASSRDKNYGYT
>TRBJ2-5|TRBV19
ASSIVGASGGWRETQY
>TRBJ2-1|TRBV4-1
ASSQAEGDNEQF
>TRBJ1-1|TRBV20-1
SAQRTDEAF
>TRBJ2-7|TRBV7-9
ASSSGQGAAYEQY
>TRBJ2-1|TRBV6-6
ASSLGTAYNEQF
>TRBJ2-5|TRBV19
ASSISWGQPQETQY
>TRBJ1-2|TRBV5-4
ASIPDRGNGYT
>TRBJ1-1|TRBV7-2
ASSTMGPGNTEAF
>TRBJ2-7|TRBV5-4
ASSHGQASIYEQY
>TRBJ2-1|TRBV5-1
ASSGRVNNEQF
>TRBJ2-2|TRBV12-3/TRBV12-4
ASTYTGELF
>TRBJ2-5|TRBV2
ASSEIGQQETQY
>TRBJ1-3|TRBV5-1
ASSLDPGRGNTIY
>TRBJ1-5|TRBV9
ASSVDNSPQPQH
>TRBJ1-5|TRBV24-1
ATSDGWSNQPQH
>TRBJ2-5|TRBV4-1
ASSQVRSGGPVGETQY
>TRBJ2-1|TRBV9
AGSVGTGAHEQF
>TRBJ1-1|TRBV6-6
ASVTGQGSAEAF
>TRBJ2-7|TRBV11-2
ASSLTRLASEQY
>TRBJ2-7|TRBV10-1
ASSFGTSGKYEQY
>TRBJ2-7|TRBV9
ASSGDGSSYEQY
>TRBJ1-2|TRBV27
ASSLQGSTPLVYGYT
>TRBJ2-2|TRBV10-3
AIRAGLNTGELF
>TRBJ2-5|TRBV5-1
ASSFRQGPAAQY
>TRBJ1-1|TRBV18
ASSLYTGKATEAF
>TRBJ2-7|TRBV9
ASSVVPTEREQY
>TRBJ2-3|TRBV7-3
ASSLLGPGSDTQY
>TRBJ2-7|TRBV12-3/TRBV12-4
ASSMGLYEQY
>TRBJ1-2|TRBV28
ASSLRGGYT
>TRBJ2-5|TRBV11-1
ASSFQGGGETQY
>TRBJ1-5|TRBV5-6
ASSYGQYYSNQPQH
>TRBJ2-1|TRBV5-1
ASSPEAYSYNEQF
>TRBJ2-5|TRBV19
ASSPGLAGVKTQY
>TRBJ1-2|TRBV7-6
ASSQTTGLYGYT
>TRBJ2-2|TRBV6-5
ATRSGGAAGELF
>TRBJ1-2|TRBV13
ASSVGQGTNYGYT
>TRBJ1-2|TRBV18
ASSLTPRTGDNYGYT
>TRBJ1-1|TRBV7-9
ASSSMSGSSAF
>TRBJ2-7|TRBV18
ASSPQRGTVEQY
>TRBJ1-1|TRBV6-5
ASSYWGATEAF
>TRBJ1-2|TRBV11-2
ASSLDRPAGGYT
>TRBJ1-2|TRBV5-1
ASSPERTGYGYT
>TRBJ1-1|TRBV6-2/TRBV6-3
ASSHGQGIGAF
>TRBJ2-7|TRBV5-5
ASSVVFYEQY
>TRBJ1-5|TRBV6-5
ASSYDPRGNQPQH
>TRBJ1-4|TRBV2
ASSVRREENEKLF
>TRBJ1-3|TRBV4-2
ASSQALTGSGNTIY
>TRBJ1-2|TRBV5-1
ASSSAGNGYGYT
>TRBJ1-4|TRBV2
ASTPDRGGEKLF
>TRBJ2-5|TRBV4-1
ASSPRLAGGEETQY
>TRBJ2-5|TRBV10-1
ASSEPPGTSGQETQY
>TRBJ2-4|TRBV27
ASSSSGLDIQY
>TRBJ1-2|TRBV2
ASSGNRAYGYT
>TRBJ2-7|TRBV5-1
ASSLASGGAYEQY
>TRBJ2-7|TRBV5-1
ASSLEGTGVNYEQY
>TRBJ1-2|TRBV30
AWSYREHGYT
>TRBJ2-2|TRBV27
ASSAGTPPGELF